Shown below are 2 T cell receptor beta chains from a single sample sequenced in a study of blood T cell repertoires in COVID-19. The protocol was immunoSEQ multiplex PCR, while the TCRdb copy is restricted to in-frame clones and leaves out a portion. The sample records approximately 290,000 clones, approximately 85% being singletons. Sequencing was carried out using PBMCs or T cells enriched from blood (not recorded which). The receptor source for this set is a woman aged 25-40 years who had recovered from COVID-19.

The chain recombines TRBV6-5 with TRBJ1-1; TRBD1 matches at 9 bases. This CDR3 is 15 amino acids long. CDR1 and CDR2 (germline): MNHEY, SVGAGI. The V gene end was trimmed by 0 bases and the J gene end by 8 bases; junction bases not matched to a gene: 7. The CDR3 sequence: CASSYSGRTGEEAFF. CDR3 coding DNA: TGTGCCAGCAGTTACTCGGGCCGGACAGGGGAGGAAGCTTTCTTT.

This clone appeared once. The rearrangement links TRBV19 to TRBJ2-1; 8 nucleotides align to TRBD1. Germline values: CDR1 LNHDA, CDR2 SQIVND (reference sequence). J was trimmed by 2 bases and V by 4 bases; bases with no gene match: 4. This CDR3 spans 15 amino acids. As DNA, the CDR3 is TGTGCCAGTAGTAAATTGGACAGGGCCTACAATGAGCAGTTCTTC. This translates into CASSKLDRAYNEQFF.